The clone carrying this TCR beta chain was recorded many times. What it binds is unknown. Then a second PCR, running about 7 to 11 cycles, was carried out with a sample-barcoded 5' primer and a J-beta primer mix. Using its own MiXCR run on the 5' RACE reads, TCRdb lists one record per CDR3 protein. The sample has hundreds of thousands of distinct CDR3 sequences; under 35% are singletons. Isolated per sample were at least 7 million PBMCs. The data belong to a study of blood T cells in healthy people across ages. The CDR3 loop spans 13 amino acids. Germline CDR1 is MNHEY and CDR2 is SVGEGT. With 4 bases removed from V and 5 bases from J, the gap between germline ends came to 9 bases. Study conclusions and caveats: It was not known whether donors were CMV positive (a possible confounder of expanded clonotype changes).

This clonotype was sampled from a woman of 80 years or more in good health. V gene TRBV6-2 or TRBV6-3 combines with J gene TRBJ1-5; D perhaps matches TRBD1 (5 bases). The specimen was blood. The CDR3 nucleotides read TGTGCCAGCAGTTCCTGGGGGGATCAGCCCCAGCATTTT. Translation gives CASSSWGDQPQHF.